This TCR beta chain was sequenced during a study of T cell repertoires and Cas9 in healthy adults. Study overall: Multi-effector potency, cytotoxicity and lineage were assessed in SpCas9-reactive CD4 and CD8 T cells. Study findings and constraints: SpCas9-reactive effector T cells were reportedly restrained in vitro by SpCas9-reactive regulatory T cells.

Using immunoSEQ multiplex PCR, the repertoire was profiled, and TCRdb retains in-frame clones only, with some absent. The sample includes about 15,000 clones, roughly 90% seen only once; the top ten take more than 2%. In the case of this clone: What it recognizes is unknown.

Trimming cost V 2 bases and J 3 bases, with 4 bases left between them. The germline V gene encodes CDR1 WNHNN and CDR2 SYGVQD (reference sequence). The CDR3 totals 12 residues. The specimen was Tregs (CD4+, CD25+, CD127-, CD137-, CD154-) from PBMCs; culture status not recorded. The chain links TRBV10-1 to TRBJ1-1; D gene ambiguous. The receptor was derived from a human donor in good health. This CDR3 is CASSEAYTEAFF. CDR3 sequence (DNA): TGCGCCAGCAGTGAGGCTTACACTGAAGCTTTCTTT.